The present T cell receptor beta chain was sequenced within a study of blood T cell repertoires in COVID-19. Sequencing used immunoSEQ multiplex PCR; TCRdb keeps in-frame clones, though not all of them. The data show about 180,000 clones, more than 85% seen once. CDR3 size: 14 residues. V lost 6 bases, J lost 7 bases, and 5 bases stayed unmatched. Germline V gene data show CDR1 as MNHEY and CDR2 as SMNVEV (reference sequence). The receptor comes from a man in his fifties or sixties with acute or convalescent COVID-19. This rearrangement joins TRBV27 to TRBJ1-6, with 8 bases matching TRBD1. Sequenced: peripheral blood. The CDR3 region is CASRKRDRNSPLHF. The DNA of the CDR3 is TGTGCCAGCAGAAAACGGGACAGGAATTCACCCCTCCACTTT.